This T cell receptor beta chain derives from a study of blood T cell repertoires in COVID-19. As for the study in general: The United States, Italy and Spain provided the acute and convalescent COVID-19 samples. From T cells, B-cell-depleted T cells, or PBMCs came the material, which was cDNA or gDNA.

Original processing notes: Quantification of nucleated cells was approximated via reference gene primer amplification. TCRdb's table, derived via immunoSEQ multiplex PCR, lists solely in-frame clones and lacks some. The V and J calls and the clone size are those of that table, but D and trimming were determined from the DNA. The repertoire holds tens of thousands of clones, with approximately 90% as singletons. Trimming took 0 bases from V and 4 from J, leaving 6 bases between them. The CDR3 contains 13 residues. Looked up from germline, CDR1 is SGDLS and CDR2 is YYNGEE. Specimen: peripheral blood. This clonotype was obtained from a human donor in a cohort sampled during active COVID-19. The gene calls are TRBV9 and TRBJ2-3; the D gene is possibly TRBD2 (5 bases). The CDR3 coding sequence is TGTGCCAGCAGCGTAGGACTATCAGATACGCAGTATTTT. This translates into CASSVGLSDTQYF.